This TCR beta chain was found in a study of CXCR3-negative and CXCR3-positive naive CD8 T cells. Study-wide results and limits: TRB CDR3 properties served as the basis for inferring TCR strength, and surface CD5 was comparable between naive subsets.

5' RACE that incorporated UMI labels was used to prepare the TRB cDNA libraries. Each CDR3 protein gets one entry in TCRdb, which reprocessed the 5' RACE reads and gives no DNA. The table lists 56,000 or so distinct CDR3 sequences. Concerning this clonotype itself: Its target is not known.

CDR1 is WNHNN and CDR2 is SYGVQD in the germline V gene (reference sequence). The CDR3 is 15 residues long. The rearrangement joins TRBV10-1 to TRBJ2-7; there is no DNA to check the TCRdb D call of TRBD1. The sequence derives from a human donor in good health. Some clones in this sample may be carry-over from other donors' samples. Material for sequencing was memory CD8+ T cells from blood. Here the CDR3 reads CASSELRDTTYEQYF.